The present T cell receptor (beta chain) was sequenced within a study of blood T cell repertoires in COVID-19. Study overall: COVID-19 samples from acute and convalescent phases originated in the United States, Italy and Spain. From T cells, B-cell-depleted T cells, or PBMCs came the material, which was cDNA or gDNA.

This table comes from immunoSEQ multiplex PCR, and its TCRdb copy is limited to in-frame clones, with some not included. The repertoire holds 140,000 or so clones, 65% to 85% seen once, with roughly 8% in the top ten. This TCR was recovered from a human donor in a cohort sampled during active COVID-19. Sequenced: peripheral blood.

This chain's CDR3 is CASRDRDGLGPREAFF. The CDR3 DNA sequence: TGTGCCAGTAGGGACAGGGACGGGCTCGGGCCCCGGGAAGCTTTCTTT. J is TRBJ1-1 and V is TRBV19; 8 bases line up with TRBD1. CDR3 length equals 16 residues. The V gene end was trimmed by 6 bases and the J gene end by 8 bases; junction bases not matched to a gene: 17. Germline-derived CDR1 and CDR2 are LNHDA and SQIVND (reference sequence).